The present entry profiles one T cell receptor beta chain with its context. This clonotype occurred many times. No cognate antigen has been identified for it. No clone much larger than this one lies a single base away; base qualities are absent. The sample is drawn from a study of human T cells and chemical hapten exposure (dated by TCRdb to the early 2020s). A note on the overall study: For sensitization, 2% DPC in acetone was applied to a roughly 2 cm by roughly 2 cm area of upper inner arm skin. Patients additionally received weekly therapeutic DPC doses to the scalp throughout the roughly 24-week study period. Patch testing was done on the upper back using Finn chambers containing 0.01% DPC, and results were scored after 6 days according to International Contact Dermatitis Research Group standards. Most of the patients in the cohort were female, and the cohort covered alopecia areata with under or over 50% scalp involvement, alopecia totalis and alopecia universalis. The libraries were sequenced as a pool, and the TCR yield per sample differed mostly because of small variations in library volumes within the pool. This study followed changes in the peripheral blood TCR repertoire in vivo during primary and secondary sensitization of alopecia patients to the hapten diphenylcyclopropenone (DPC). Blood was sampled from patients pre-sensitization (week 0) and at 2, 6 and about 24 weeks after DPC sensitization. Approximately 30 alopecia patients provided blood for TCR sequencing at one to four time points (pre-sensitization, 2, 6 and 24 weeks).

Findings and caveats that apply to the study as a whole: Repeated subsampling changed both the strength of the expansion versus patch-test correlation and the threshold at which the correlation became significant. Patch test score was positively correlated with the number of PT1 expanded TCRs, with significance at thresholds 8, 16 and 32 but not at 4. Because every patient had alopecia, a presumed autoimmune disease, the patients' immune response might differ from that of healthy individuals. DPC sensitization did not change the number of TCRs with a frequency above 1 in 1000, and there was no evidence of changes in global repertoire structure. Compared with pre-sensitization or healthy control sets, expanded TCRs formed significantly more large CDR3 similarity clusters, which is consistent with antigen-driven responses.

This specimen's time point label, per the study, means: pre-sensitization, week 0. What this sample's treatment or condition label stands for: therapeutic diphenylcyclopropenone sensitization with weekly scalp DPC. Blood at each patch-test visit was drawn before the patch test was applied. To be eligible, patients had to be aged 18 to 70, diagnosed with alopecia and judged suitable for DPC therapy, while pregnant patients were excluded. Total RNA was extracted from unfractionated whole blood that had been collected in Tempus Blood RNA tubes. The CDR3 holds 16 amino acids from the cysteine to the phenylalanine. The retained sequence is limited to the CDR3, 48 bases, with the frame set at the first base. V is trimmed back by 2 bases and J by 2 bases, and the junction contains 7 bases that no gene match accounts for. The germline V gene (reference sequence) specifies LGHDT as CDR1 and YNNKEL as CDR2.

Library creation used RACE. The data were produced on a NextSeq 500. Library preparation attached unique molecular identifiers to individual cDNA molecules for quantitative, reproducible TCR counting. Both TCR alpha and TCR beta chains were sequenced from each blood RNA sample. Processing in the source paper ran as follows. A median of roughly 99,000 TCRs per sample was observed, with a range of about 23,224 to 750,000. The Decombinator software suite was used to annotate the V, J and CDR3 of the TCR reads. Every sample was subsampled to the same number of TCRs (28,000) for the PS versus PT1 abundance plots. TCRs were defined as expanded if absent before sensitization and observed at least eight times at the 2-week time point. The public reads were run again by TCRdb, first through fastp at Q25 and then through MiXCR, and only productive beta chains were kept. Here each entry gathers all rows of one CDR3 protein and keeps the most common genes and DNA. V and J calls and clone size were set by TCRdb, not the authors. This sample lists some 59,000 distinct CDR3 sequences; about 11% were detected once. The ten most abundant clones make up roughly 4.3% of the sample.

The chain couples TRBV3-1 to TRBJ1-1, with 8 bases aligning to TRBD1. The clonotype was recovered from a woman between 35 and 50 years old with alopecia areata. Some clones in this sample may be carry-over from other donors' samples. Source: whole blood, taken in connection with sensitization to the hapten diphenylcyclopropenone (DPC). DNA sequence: TGTGCCAGCAGCCAAAGGACAGGGCTGGGAAACACTGAAGCTTTCTTT. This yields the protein CASSQRTGLGNTEAFF.